These T cell receptor beta chains were read from a single sample in a study of T-cell reconstitution after alpha-beta-depleted transplantation in children. TCRdb itself ran the PCR reads through MiXCR, one entry per CDR3 protein. The table has around 210,000 distinct CDR3 sequences, approximately 6.3% seen once. Sequenced here: PBMCs, sampled before TCRalphabeta/CD19-depleted stem cell transplant. All receptors derive from a boy aged 2 to 9 with acute lymphoblastic leukemia, due to receive a stem cell transplant. CDR3s leave out the opening cysteine and the closing phenylalanine or tryptophan. For some rows the clone size is stated as once, few or many, or as a class when expanded; others skip it.

TRBV6-2/TRBV6-3 | many | ASSGRPEGNQPQH
TRBV3-1 | many | ASSQRVVREAGANVLT
TRBV6-2/TRBV6-3 | few | ASSGTPSGDALQPQH
TRBV6-7 | many | ASERGGGAKNIQY
TRBV15 | many | ATSREGTGGGEQF
TRBV27 | many | ASSLLRNTEAF
TRBV5-1 | many | ASTDIRGGVTDTQY
TRBV28 | few | ASSLVSATDTQY
TRBV29-1 | - | SASAGLLTREQY
TRBV11-2 | many | ASSPWTSGTDTQY
TRBV27 | many | ASSTSGRSWFTDTQY
TRBV28 | many | ASSSPGTSGYNEQF
TRBV20-1 | many | SAREGGPEY
TRBV20-1 | many | SARGGGQGLYEQY
TRBV24-1 | many | ATADSYGYT
TRBV7-9 | few | ASSPQGPSGNTIY
TRBV9 | many | ASSVGSGGAMDTQY
TRBV27 | few | ASSFTFTDTQY
TRBV5-1 | - | ASSKEGFKNGKLF
TRBV29-1 | many | SVEGKGPVYEQY
TRBV6-2/TRBV6-3 | few | ASSTGLVRTQY
TRBV7-2 | many | ASSFGSANEQF
TRBV7-2 | many | ASSIAGRSDTQY
TRBV28 | many | ASSNIGTTTDTQY
TRBV6-2/TRBV6-3 | many | ATRGDQDTGELF
TRBV9 | - | ASSPSPGPTSYEQY